Below, 11 T cell receptor beta chains from the same sample are listed, as sequenced in a study of post-analysis software for immune sequencing data. Study-level results: Patients showed TRBV5-6, TRBV5-1 and TRBV20-1 among roughly 5 TRBV segments more frequent than in controls.

Which antigens these TCRs recognize remains unknown. The TCR beta cDNA libraries carried unique molecular identifiers. TCRdb used MiXCR to reprocess the PCR reads, holding one entry per CDR3 protein. There are 750,000 to 950,000 distinct CDR3 sequences in the sample; around 46% occur only once, and roughly 5% lies in the top ten. The sequencing input was blood. The receptors stem from a girl aged 10-17 years with multiple sclerosis.

The sample holds many counts of this clonotype. This sequence joins TRBV4-3 and TRBJ1-5, with D perhaps TRBD1 (5 bases). Germline V gives CDR1 LGHNA, CDR2 YSLEER. V was shortened by 1 base and J by 4 bases, with 11 bases between the two germline ends. This CDR3 spans 15 amino acids. CDR3 coding DNA: TGCGCCAGCAGCCAAGGTCTGGAGGGGAATCAGCCCCAGCATTTT. It codes for CASSQGLEGNQPQHF.

This sequence joins TRBV7-3 and TRBJ2-2, with 14 bases fitting TRBD2. This CDR3 comprises 20 residues. The germline V gene has CDR1 SGHTA and CDR2 FQGTGA. Losses at the gene ends were 0 bases for V and 0 bases for J; bases not matched to a gene: 6. The CDR3 nucleotides are TGTGCCAGCAGCTTAACTCGGACTAGCGGGAGGATCGCGAACACCGGGGAGCTGTTTTTT. Its translation is CASSLTRTSGRIANTGELFF.

This chain connects TRBV12-3 or TRBV12-4 to TRBJ2-3, with 11 bases identical to TRBD2. The trim removed 4 bases at V and 7 bases at J, leaving 4 bases unmatched. This CDR3 comprises 14 residues. The DNA for the CDR3 is TGTGCCAGCAGTTCACTAGCGGGAGTGTATACGCAGTATTTT. Its translation: CASSSLAGVYTQYF.

Only a few counts were recorded for this clonotype. The chain carries TRBV9 and TRBJ2-1; TRBD1 is a possible D gene (6 bases). Germline CDR1 reads SGDLS; CDR2 reads YYNGEE. The germline V and J ends were trimmed by 0 bases and 6 bases, with 13 bases remaining between them. This CDR3 region has 15 residues. Here the CDR3 reads CASSVAVGGRNEQFF. As DNA, the CDR3 is TGTGCCAGCAGCGTAGCGGTAGGGGGACGCAATGAGCAGTTCTTC.

The chain couples TRBV18 to TRBJ2-3; 7 bases match TRBD1. Germline loops: CDR1 KGHSH, CDR2 LQKENI. CDR3 length equals 14 residues. The trim removed 3 bases at V and 6 bases at J, leaving 6 bases unmatched. The CDR3 spells CASSPGTAKDTQYF. The CDR3 region has the DNA TGTGCCAGCTCACCCGGGACAGCGAAGGATACGCAGTATTTT. Supplemented by reference TRBV18 and TRBJ2-3, the full variable domain reads NAGVMQNPRHLVRRRGQEARLRCSPMKGHSHVYWYRQLPEEGLKFMVYLQKENIIDESGMPKERFSAEFPKEGPSILRIQQVVRGDSAAYFCASSPGTAKDTQYFGPGTRLTVL.

This chain joins TRBV5-1 and TRBJ2-1; possibly TRBD2 for D (5 bases). Germline V lookup: CDR1 SGHRS, CDR2 YFSETQ. V shed 0 bases and J shed 5 bases, with 18 bases lying between them. The CDR3 has 17 amino acids. The CDR3 nucleotides are TGCGCCAGCAGCTTGGGGGCTAGCCGACGATACCACAATGAGCAGTTCTTC. It is translated as CASSLGASRRYHNEQFF.

This chain connects TRBV5-6 to TRBJ2-1, with D possibly matching TRBD2 (5 bases). Looked up from germline, CDR1 is SGHDT and CDR2 is YYEEEE. Between the trimmed V and J ends, which lost 2 bases and 0 bases, there was a span of 9 bases. The CDR3 has 15 amino acids. The CDR3 sequence is CASSFGESSYNEQFF. The CDR3 region has the DNA TGTGCCAGCAGCTTCGGGGAAAGCTCCTACAATGAGCAGTTCTTC.

The chain joins TRBV7-9 to TRBJ2-1; 7 bases align to TRBD2. CDR1 and CDR2 (germline): SEHNR, FQNEAQ (reference sequence). This CDR3 has 17 amino acids. With V trimmed by 4 bases and J by 8 bases, 17 bases remained unmatched. This CDR3 reads CASSWPLLGGSGYEQFF. CDR3 DNA: TGTGCCAGCAGCTGGCCCCTTCTTGGCGGGAGTGGGTATGAGCAGTTCTTC.

As for this clonotype: The junction shows a germline mismatch at one end, possibly a read error. This chain links TRBV20-1 with TRBJ2-1, with 7 nucleotides matching TRBD2. Matching the DNA end better, TRBJ2-7 makes the J call doubtful. The germline CDR1 and CDR2 sequences are DFQATT and SNEGSKA (reference sequence). The length of the CDR3 is 13 residues. The DNA for the CDR3 is TGCAGCGCTAGCGGCAGGGTGCCCCACGAGCAGTACTTC. Its translation is CSASGRVPHEQYF.

The chain links TRBV24-1 to TRBJ2-1, with a possible D match to TRBD2 (6 bases). Germline CDR1 and CDR2: KGHDR and SFDVKD. V lost 5 bases and J 5 bases, leaving 9 bases between the germline ends. The CDR3 totals 13 residues. Here the CDR3 DNA reads TGTGCCACCAGTGTCGGGAGCCACAATGAGCAGTTCTTC. It yields the protein CATSVGSHNEQFF.

This clonotype has just a few counts. V and J are TRBV12-3 or TRBV12-4 and TRBJ1-6, with D possibly matching TRBD1 (5 bases). The CDR3 totals 17 residues. V lost 7 bases and J lost 9, with 25 bases in between. The CDR3: CASNKSGTRSPSSPLHF. CDR3 in DNA: TGTGCCAGCAACAAATCCGGGACGCGGAGTCCGTCTTCACCCCTCCACTTT.